The next 3 T cell receptor beta chains were all read from a single sample in a study of shared clonotypes between healthy human individuals. Repertoires were generated with immunoSEQ multiplex PCR, while TCRdb's copy carries only in-frame clones and drops some. The table shows some 900,000 clones, with approximately 80% occurring only once. The source material was memory CD4+ T cells sorted from blood. Regarding subset: CD45RA-negative fraction. The receptors were sampled from a man younger than 35 in good health.

This clone has just a few counts. This rearrangement joins TRBV7-2 to TRBJ2-7, with D tentatively TRBD2 (5 bases). Looked up from germline, CDR1 is SGHTA and CDR2 is FQGNSA. CDR3 length: 17 amino acids. The ends were cut back, 5 bases at V and 0 bases at J, with 20 bases in the middle. The CDR3 reads CASSAQSSPGASYEQYF. DNA of the CDR3: TGTGCCAGCAGCGCACAATCTAGCCCCGGAGCCTCCTACGAGCAGTACTTC.

To note about this clone: Different DNA sequences within this sample yield the same CDR3. The chain carries TRBV7-2 and TRBJ2-1; 7 bases are shared with TRBD1. There are 15 residues in the CDR3. V trimming: 1 base; J trimming: 3 bases; junction bases outside the gene matches: 3. The germline gives CDR1 SGHTA, CDR2 FQGNSA. This CDR3 reads CASSLGQGGYNEQFF. DNA of the CDR3: TGTGCCAGCAGCTTAGGACAGGGCGGCTACAATGAGCAGTTCTTC.

CDR3 in amino acids: CASSRTGFSSTEAFF. DNA for the CDR3: TGTGCCAGTAGTAGGACAGGGTTCTCGTCCACTGAAGCTTTCTTT. The chain recombines TRBV19 with TRBJ1-1, with TRBD1 matching 8 bases. CDR3 length: 15 amino acids. V was clipped by 4 bases and J by 4 bases; unmatched bases: 8. Germline values: CDR1 LNHDA, CDR2 SQIVND (reference sequence). The entire variable domain, with the rest obtained from reference TRBV19 and TRBJ1-1, is as follows: DGGITQSPKYLFRKEGQNVTLSCEQNLNHDAMYWYRQDPGQGLRLIYYSQIVNDFQKGDIAEGYSVSREKKESFPLTVTSAQKNPTAFYLCASSRTGFSSTEAFFGQGTRLTVV.